These T cell receptor beta chains were read from a single sample in a study of T cell responses to AZD1222 COVID-19 vaccine. Only in-frame clones appear in the TCRdb table, and some are missing; sequencing was by immunoSEQ multiplex PCR. The data hold some 120,000 clones, with 90% observed a single time. The source was peripheral blood, collected on day 0 of AZD1222 vaccination. The receptors originated from an adult in good health. The CDR3 runs from the conserved cysteine through the conserved F or W. Fields, in order: clone size, D gene, V gene, J gene, CDR3 protein, CDR3 DNA. D genes are given only for firm matches. Clone size is stated in some rows and not others, as once, few, many or a class when expanded.

>NA|TRBD2|TRBV27|TRBJ2-1
CASRSGLAGINEQFF
TGTGCCAGCAGATCCGGACTAGCGGGAATAAATGAGCAGTTCTTC
>NA|TRBD1|TRBV28|TRBJ1-3
CASSSGQGDTIYF
TGTGCCAGCAGTTCGGGACAGGGAGACACCATATATTTT
>NA|NA|TRBV4-1|TRBJ1-2
CASSQASTGLKNYGYTF
TGCGCCAGCAGCCAAGCTTCAACAGGACTAAAGAACTATGGCTACACCTTC
>NA|NA|TRBV2|TRBJ1-5
CASSEEPMNQPQHF
TGTGCCAGCAGTGAAGAGCCAATGAATCAGCCCCAGCATTTT
>NA|NA|TRBV19|TRBJ1-4
CASSIGGAREKNEKLFF
TGTGCCAGTAGTATTGGGGGCGCCAGGGAAAAGAATGAAAAACTGTTTTTT
>NA|TRBD2|TRBV12-3/TRBV12-4|TRBJ2-1
CASSLGTSGEQFF
TGTGCCAGCAGTTTAGGGACTAGCGGTGAGCAGTTCTTC
>NA|TRBD2|TRBV7-9|TRBJ2-2
CASRPTSGVGELFF
TGTGCCAGCAGGCCGACTAGCGGGGTCGGGGAGCTGTTTTTT
>once|NA|TRBV4-1|TRBJ2-1
CASSQGGAMVEQFF
TGCGCCAGCAGCCAAGGGGGAGCGATGGTTGAGCAGTTCTTC
>NA|NA|TRBV2|TRBJ1-6
CASVQGRSYNSPLHF
TGTGCCAGCGTGCAGGGGCGATCCTATAATTCACCCCTCCACTTT
>NA|NA|TRBV19|TRBJ1-5
CASSIMVGQEVNQPQHF
TGTGCCAGTAGTATAATGGTGGGGCAGGAGGTGAATCAGCCCCAGCATTTT
>NA|TRBD2|TRBV14|TRBJ2-1
CASSQEREVYNEQFF
TGTGCCAGCAGCCAAGAGCGGGAGGTCTACAATGAGCAGTTCTTC
>once|TRBD2|TRBV5-1|TRBJ2-7
CASSLVGGSTNEQYF
TGCGCCAGCAGCTTGGTTGGCGGGAGTACCAACGAGCAGTACTTC
>NA|NA|TRBV29-1|TRBJ2-7
CSVAGTGALGGGEQYF
TGCAGCGTTGCCGGAACAGGGGCCCTCGGGGGTGGCGAGCAGTACTTC
>NA|TRBD2|TRBV2|TRBJ2-1
CASNQGLAGVNEQFF
TGTGCCAGCAACCAGGGACTAGCGGGAGTCAATGAGCAGTTCTTC
>NA|TRBD1|TRBV15|TRBJ1-2
CATSLDRGRGYTF
TGTGCCACCAGCCTGGACAGGGGCAGGGGCTACACCTTC
>once|NA|TRBV28|TRBJ1-4
CASSFARGNEKLFF
TGTGCCAGCAGTTTCGCCAGGGGCAATGAAAAACTGTTTTTT
>NA|NA|TRBV3-1/TRBV3-2|TRBJ2-5
CASSPNGETQYF
TGTGCCAGCAGCCCTAACGGGGAGACCCAGTACTTC
>NA|NA|TRBV5-4|TRBJ2-2
CASSLDGYGTGELFF
TGTGCCAGCAGCTTGGACGGTTATGGAACCGGGGAGCTGTTTTTT
>NA|NA|TRBV27|TRBJ2-2
CASSLMAGELFF
TGTGCCAGCAGTTTAATGGCCGGGGAGCTGTTTTTT
>NA|NA|TRBV7-8|TRBJ2-7
CASSADRDKNYEQYF
TGTGCCAGCAGCGCCGACCGGGACAAGAACTACGAGCAGTACTTC
>once|TRBD1|TRBV20-1|TRBJ1-3
CSASTGESSGNTIYF
TGCAGTGCTAGTACAGGGGAATCTTCTGGAAACACCATATATTTT
>NA|NA|TRBV11-2|TRBJ2-5
CASSSGHPFQETQYF
TGTGCCAGCAGCTCAGGACATCCCTTCCAAGAGACCCAGTACTTC
>NA|NA|TRBV19|TRBJ1-1
CASSPQRGENTEAFF
TGTGCCAGTAGTCCCCAGCGGGGAGAAAACACTGAAGCTTTCTTT
>NA|NA|TRBV11-2|TRBJ2-1
CASSSGTHNEQFF
TGTGCCAGCAGCTCCGGGACTCACAATGAGCAGTTCTTC
>NA|TRBD1|TRBV28|TRBJ1-5
CASSFLLQGSDQPQHF
TGTGCCAGCAGTTTCCTGCTACAGGGGAGTGATCAGCCCCAGCATTTT
>NA|TRBD1|TRBV5-1|TRBJ2-3
CASSLGQGEDTQYF
TGCGCCAGCAGCCTGGGACAGGGCGAAGATACGCAGTATTTT
>NA|NA|TRBV28|TRBJ1-6
CASSLISPSPLHF
TGTGCCAGCAGTTTAATCTCACCTTCACCCCTCCACTTT
>NA|NA|TRBV29-1|TRBJ1-1
CSVRGSPWTEAFF
TGCAGCGTTCGGGGCTCCCCTTGGACTGAAGCTTTCTTT
>NA|NA|TRBV28|TRBJ1-2
CASSLFQLYGYTF
TGTGCCAGCAGTTTATTTCAACTCTATGGCTACACCTTC
>NA|NA|TRBV6-4|TRBJ2-3
CASSTGTSHTDTQYF
TGTGCCAGCAGCACCGGGACATCTCACACAGATACGCAGTATTTT
>once|NA|TRBV27|TRBJ1-1
CASSFGRVNTEAFF
TGTGCCAGCAGTTTTGGCAGGGTGAACACTGAAGCTTTCTTT
>NA|NA|TRBV6-1|TRBJ1-6
CASSEGRGLGRTPLHF
TGTGCCAGCAGTGAGGGTCGGGGTTTGGGAAGGACACCCCTCCACTTT
>NA|NA|TRBV6-2/TRBV6-3|TRBJ1-4
CASSYAGFNEKLFF
TGTGCCAGCAGTTACGCAGGTTTTAATGAAAAACTGTTTTTT
>once|NA|TRBV5-5|TRBJ1-5
CASSLDPGSNQPQHF
TGTGCCAGCAGCTTGGATCCGGGCTCCAATCAGCCCCAGCATTTT